This TCR beta chain came from a study of cytomegalovirus exposure and HLA in healthy donors. The study, taken as a whole, reports: Reports indicated that the classifier achieved high specificity and sensitivity in diagnosing cytomegalovirus status. Immune exposure data for these donors was limited to CMV serostatus. A later analysis reportedly identified an Asian-associated ancestry cluster as carrying fewer N-insertions than the 666-donor mean. Among TCR beta chains of equal frequency, HLA-associated ones were more clonally expanded in a later analysis.

The PCR made use of 60 Vbeta and 13 Jbeta primers. Here immunoSEQ multiplex PCR was the method, and the copy in TCRdb shows in-frame clones only, minus some. The data contain 70,000 to 80,000 clones, around 80% of them singletons. The CDR3 runs 14 residues. Germline CDR1 SGHRS, CDR2 YFSETQ. With V trimmed by 3 bases and J by 2 bases, 3 bases remained unmatched. A remark on this clone: Antigen specificity is unknown.

The chain joins TRBV5-1 to TRBJ2-5; 8 bases map to TRBD2. The sequence came from a man aged 18 to 29 in good health and CMV-seronegative. Material: PBMCs. Here the CDR3 DNA reads TGCGCCAGCAGCTACGGACTAGCTCAAGAGACCCAGTACTTC. It specifies CASSYGLAQETQYF.